This entry lists 16 T cell receptor beta chains sequenced from one sample in a study of T cell changes during pregnancy in multiple sclerosis. Sequencing was performed with immunoSEQ multiplex PCR; in TCRdb, only in-frame clones are kept and a portion is missing. The sample comprises just under 65,000 clones, 90% of which are singletons, and approximately 2.3% rests with the top ten. The specimen was peripheral blood, collected in the second trimester of pregnancy. Receptor source: a female donor in good health, enrolled as a control in a pregnancy study.

This chain links TRBV7-2 with TRBJ1-1; TRBD1 might be the D (6 bases). Trimming removed 5 bases from V and 1 base from J, with 14 bases in between. Germline V gene data show CDR1 as SGHTA and CDR2 as FQGNSA. This CDR3 comprises 15 residues. CDR3: CASSPHRVRNTEAFF. CDR3 bases: TGTGCCAGCAGCCCCCACAGGGTGAGGAACACTGAAGCTTTCTTT.

The chain links TRBV5-4 to TRBJ2-7, with 12 nucleotides matching TRBD2. The CDR3 extends over 14 amino acids. Germline trimming cut 4 bases from V and 5 bases from J; bases unmatched to any gene: 4. Germline-derived CDR1 and CDR2 are SGHNT and YYREEE (reference sequence). The CDR3 loop reads CASSLRLAGDEQYF. The CDR3 DNA reads TGTGCCAGCAGCCTCCGACTAGCGGGGGACGAGCAGTACTTC.

The V and J genes are TRBV6-4 and TRBJ2-3; 8 nucleotides line up with TRBD1. V shed 8 bases, J shed 4 bases, and the junction held 8 bases outside the gene matches. CDR1 MRHNA and CDR2 SNTAGT come from the germline V gene. The CDR3 is 14 amino acids. The DNA for the CDR3 is TGTGCCAGCTCCCGGACAGGGTCTGCAGATACGCAGTATTTT. Its translation is CASSRTGSADTQYF.

This chain links TRBV27 with TRBJ2-1; 11 bases line up with TRBD2. The CDR3 spans 17 residues. Germline trimming cut 5 bases from V and 8 bases from J; bases unmatched to any gene: 14. Germline CDR1 is MNHEY and CDR2 is SMNVEV (reference sequence). The CDR3 nucleotides are TGTGCCAGCAGTCTTAACTTAGCGGGAGGGCCGGGTCATGAGCAGTTCTTC. It specifies CASSLNLAGGPGHEQFF.

For the CDR3, the DNA is TGTGCCAGCAGCTTAAAGGGGGGGACTGAAGCTTTCTTT. This codes for CASSLKGGTEAFF. The chain is built from TRBV7-9 and TRBJ1-1, with a possible D match to TRBD1 (6 bases). Germline CDR1 reads SEHNR; CDR2 reads FQNEAQ (reference sequence). With 2 bases removed from V and 5 bases from J, the gap between germline ends came to 9 bases. The CDR3 runs to 13 residues.

The sample holds a few counts of this clone. This chain connects TRBV10-3 to TRBJ2-7; perhaps TRBD1 as D (6 bases). CDR3 length equals 14 residues. From germline, CDR1 is ENHRY and CDR2 SYGVKD. Deletions cut 3 bases from V and 2 bases from J, with 11 bases between. The chain's CDR3 is CAISDLRDTYEQYF. CDR3 sequence (DNA): TGTGCCATCAGTGACCTACGGGACACCTACGAGCAGTACTTC.

The genes are TRBV7-2 and TRBJ2-3, with 7 bases matching TRBD2. The ends lost 4 bases at V and 0 bases at J; junction bases unmatched: 7. The germline V gene has CDR1 SGHTA and CDR2 FQGNSA. CDR3 length: 16 amino acids. The CDR3 nucleotides are TGTGCCAGCAGCTCAGGACTAGTACTAAGCACAGATACGCAGTATTTT. The encoded protein is CASSSGLVLSTDTQYF.

This clone has only one observation. The genes are TRBV2 and TRBJ2-5; D is possibly TRBD2 (6 bases). Trimming took off 2 bases at V and 5 bases at J, with 15 bases between the two ends. The length of the CDR3 is 15 residues. Germline CDR1 and CDR2: SNHLY and FYNNEI. CDR3 sequence reads: CASSEWRGSWETQYF. CDR3 nucleotide sequence: TGTGCCAGCAGTGAATGGAGGGGATCCTGGGAGACCCAGTACTTC.

The CDR3 loop reads CASSPSGTETDTQYF. In DNA, the CDR3 is TGTGCCAGCAGCCCATCCGGGACAGAAACAGATACGCAGTATTTT. The V call is TRBV9, the J call TRBJ2-3; 7 bases line up with TRBD1. V lost 4 bases and J lost 3; bases outside the gene matches: 8. The germline gives CDR1 SGDLS, CDR2 YYNGEE. The CDR3 sequence is 15 residues long. Based on the CDR3 plus reference TRBV9 and TRBJ2-3, the full variable domain is DSGVTQTPKHLITATGQRVTLRCSPRSGDLSVYWYQQSLDQGLQFLIQYYNGEERAKGNILERFSAQQFPDLHSELNLSSLELGDSALYFCASSPSGTETDTQYFGPGTRLTVL.

The rearrangement links TRBV7-9 to TRBJ2-1, with D unresolved. The CDR3 has 14 residues. Germline assignment: CDR1 SEHNR and CDR2 FQNEAQ (reference sequence). V was clipped by 4 bases and J by 6 bases, with 13 bases between them. The CDR3 here is CASSSLGPSNEQFF. The CDR3 DNA reads as TGTGCCAGCAGCTCCCTAGGTCCAAGCAATGAGCAGTTCTTC. The variable domain in full, with the rest retrieved from reference TRBV7-9 and TRBJ2-1, is DTGVSQNPRHKITKRGQNVTFRCDPISEHNRLYWYRQTLGQGPEFLTYFQNEAQLEKSRLLSDRFSAERPKGSFSTLEIQRTEQGDSAMYLCASSSLGPSNEQFFGPGTRLTVL.

This chain uses TRBV5-4 with TRBJ1-6; D gene ambiguous. The germline gives CDR1 SGHNT, CDR2 YYREEE (reference sequence). This CDR3 has 15 amino acids. V was trimmed by 0 bases and J by 4 bases, leaving 8 bases between them. The CDR3 sequence: CASSLVGVYNSPLHF. The CDR3 bases are TGTGCCAGCAGCTTGGTGGGAGTTTATAATTCACCCCTCCACTTT.

The chain combines TRBV9 with TRBJ1-1, with D tentatively TRBD1 (6 bases). Germline V gives CDR1 SGDLS, CDR2 YYNGEE. This CDR3 region has 13 residues. V lost 3 bases, J lost 1 base, and 7 bases lay in between. In nucleotides, the CDR3 is TGTGCCAGCAGCGCGACAGGGAACACTGAAGCTTTCTTT. Translation gives CASSATGNTEAFF.

This clone was counted between two and nine times. The chain links TRBV5-4 to TRBJ2-7; TRBD1 aligns across 10 bases. The CDR3 is 14 amino acids. V was clipped by 3 bases and J by 4 bases; unmatched bases: 4. In germline, CDR1 is SGHNT, CDR2 YYREEE (reference sequence). CDR3 coding DNA: TGTGCCAGCAGCTCGCCGGGACAGGGGTACGAGCAGTACTTC. Its translation is CASSSPGQGYEQYF. The full variable domain, completed using reference TRBV5-4 and TRBJ2-7, is ETGVTQSPTHLIKTRGQQVTLRCSSQSGHNTVSWYQQALGQGPQFIFQYYREEENGRGNFPPRFSGLQFPNYSSELNVNALELDDSALYLCASSSPGQGYEQYFGPGTRLTVT.

This chain connects TRBV6-4 to TRBJ2-1; D may be TRBD2 (6 bases). Trimming cost V 7 bases and J 5 bases, with 9 bases left between them. Germline V gene data show CDR1 as MRHNA and CDR2 as SNTAGT. There are 12 residues in the CDR3. The chain's CDR3 is CASTGLHNEQFF. CDR3 DNA: TGTGCCAGCACGGGACTTCACAATGAGCAGTTCTTC.

Notes on this clone: At one end the junction does not follow the germline gene, possibly because of a read error. The chain uses TRBV7-7 and TRBJ2-1, with D maybe TRBD1 (6 bases). The CDR3 has 15 amino acids. CDR1 and CDR2 (germline): SSHAT, FNYEAQ (reference sequence). CDR3 in amino acids: CASSLEGGSYNEQFF. The CDR3 coding sequence is TGTGCTAGCAGCTTAGAAGGGGGTTCCTACAATGAGCAGTTCTTC.

The V call is TRBV7-6, the J call TRBJ2-3, with no clear D. The V gene lost 2 bases and the J gene lost 0 bases, with 3 bases spanning the gap. Germline V CDR1 and CDR2: SGHVS, FNYEAQ. The CDR3 extends over 13 amino acids. CDR3 sequence reads: CASSLLSTDTQYF. CDR3 DNA sequence: TGTGCCAGCAGCTTACTCAGCACAGATACGCAGTATTTT.